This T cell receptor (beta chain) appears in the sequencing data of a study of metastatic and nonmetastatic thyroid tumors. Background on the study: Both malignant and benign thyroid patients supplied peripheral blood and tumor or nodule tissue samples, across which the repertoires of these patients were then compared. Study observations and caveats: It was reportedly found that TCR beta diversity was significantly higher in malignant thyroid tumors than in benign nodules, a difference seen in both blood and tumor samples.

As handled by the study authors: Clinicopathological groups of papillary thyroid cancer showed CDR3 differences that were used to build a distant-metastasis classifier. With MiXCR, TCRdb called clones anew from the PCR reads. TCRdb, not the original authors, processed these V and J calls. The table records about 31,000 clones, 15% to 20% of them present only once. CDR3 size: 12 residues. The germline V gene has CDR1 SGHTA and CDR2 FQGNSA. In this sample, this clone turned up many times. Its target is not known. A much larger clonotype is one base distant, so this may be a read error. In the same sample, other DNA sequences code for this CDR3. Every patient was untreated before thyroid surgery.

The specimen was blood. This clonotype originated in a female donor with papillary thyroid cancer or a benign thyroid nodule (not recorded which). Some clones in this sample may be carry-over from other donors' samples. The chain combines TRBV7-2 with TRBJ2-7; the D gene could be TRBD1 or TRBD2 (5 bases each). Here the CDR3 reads CASMLVGDEQYF. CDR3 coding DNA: TGCGCCAGTATGCTAGTGGGGGACGAGCAGTACTTC.